This is a list of T cell receptor beta chains from one sample in a study of shared clonotypes between healthy human individuals. The method was immunoSEQ multiplex PCR; TCRdb's version includes in-frame clones alone and lacks a portion of them. Here the sample spans a few million clones, about nine tenths being singletons. Material: naive CD4+ T cells from PBMCs. The receptors were sampled from a young man in good health. Some clones in this sample may be carry-over from other donors' samples. CDR3s include the opening cysteine and the closing phenylalanine or tryptophan. Fields, in order: clone size, V gene, D gene, J gene, CDR3 DNA, CDR3 protein. D genes are given only for firm matches. Part of the rows lack a size; the others show once, few, many or a class for expanded clones.

NA	TRBV6-7	NA	TRBJ2-2	TGTGCCAGCCCCCCGTGGGAGAACACCGGGGAGCTGTTTTTT	CASPPWENTGELFF
NA	TRBV7-3	NA	TRBJ2-7	TGTGCCAGCAGCTTGGGGCAGGGAGGCACCTACGAGCAGTACTTC	CASSLGQGGTYEQYF
NA	TRBV5-1	NA	TRBJ1-4	TGCGCCAGCAGCCGGTCGCCGGGTGGGACTAATGAAAAACTGTTTTTT	CASSRSPGGTNEKLFF
NA	TRBV18	NA	TRBJ2-7	TGTGCCAGCTCACCCCGAAGTAGTTACGAGCAGTACTTC	CASSPRSSYEQYF
NA	TRBV7-2	TRBD1	TRBJ2-2	TGTGCCAGCACGCGGACAGGGGGCCACACCGGGGAGCTGTTTTTT	CASTRTGGHTGELFF
NA	TRBV4-3	NA	TRBJ1-4	TGCGCCAGCAGCCCAGGGACGGCGATAGCAACTAATGAAAAACTGTTTTTT	CASSPGTAIATNEKLFF
NA	TRBV7-2	NA	TRBJ2-3	TGTGCCAGCAGCTTTATTAATACGGCAGATACGCAGTATTTT	CASSFINTADTQYF
NA	TRBV5-1	NA	TRBJ2-1	TGCGCCAGCAGCCCCGACGTGGGTTACAATGAGCAGTTCTTC	CASSPDVGYNEQFF
NA	TRBV9	NA	TRBJ2-7	TGTGCCAGCAGCCCGTACTACGAGCAGTACTTC	CASSPYYEQYF
NA	TRBV6-1	TRBD2	TRBJ2-6	TGTGCCAGCAGTCGGGGGGGTGGGGCCAACGTCCTGACTTTC	CASSRGGGANVLTF
NA	TRBV2	TRBD1	TRBJ1-1	TGTGCCAGCAGGAGCTATCCACAGGGGGACACTGAAGCTTTCTTT	CASRSYPQGDTEAFF
NA	TRBV13	TRBD1	TRBJ1-1	TGTGCCAGCAGCTTAACAGGGGGCGTGGGCACTGAAGCTTTCTTT	CASSLTGGVGTEAFF
NA	TRBV7-3	TRBD2	TRBJ2-1	TGTGCCAGCAGCCACCCCGGGACTAGCAAGGAGAATGAGCAGTTCTTC	CASSHPGTSKENEQFF
few	TRBV9	NA	TRBJ1-5	TGTGCCAGCAGCGCGGGACCTAATCAACCCCAGCATTTT	CASSAGPNQPQHF
once	TRBV5-1	TRBD2	TRBJ2-5	TGCGCCAGCAGCTTGGCCAGACTAGCCGGAGAGACCCAGTACTTC	CASSLARLAGETQYF
NA	TRBV28	NA	TRBJ2-3	TGTGCCAGCAGTTTAATGGGGACAGATACGCAGTATTTT	CASSLMGTDTQYF
NA	TRBV27	NA	TRBJ1-5	TGTGCCAGCAGTTTATTAGGGTCGGGCCCCGGGGGGGATCAGCCCCAGCATTTT	CASSLLGSGPGGDQPQHF
NA	TRBV15	NA	TRBJ1-4	TGTGCCACCAGCAGAGTGGGGGATAATGAAAAACTGTTTTTT	CATSRVGDNEKLFF
NA	TRBV19	TRBD2	TRBJ2-1	TGTGCCACCAACGAGCGGGGTAGCTCCTACAATGAGCAGTTCTTC	CATNERGSSYNEQFF
once	TRBV7-3	TRBD1	TRBJ2-3	TGTGCCAGCAGCGTAGACAGGGGCACAGATACGCAGTATTTT	CASSVDRGTDTQYF
NA	TRBV14	NA	TRBJ2-1	TGTGCCAGCAGCCAGCAACGAGTGGGAGAGCAGTTCTTC	CASSQQRVGEQFF
NA	TRBV28	NA	TRBJ2-2	TGTGCCAGCAGGTTACGGGGATACAGGACGATCGGGGAGCTGTTTTTT	CASRLRGYRTIGELFF
NA	TRBV15	TRBD1	TRBJ2-3	TGTGCCACCAGCGAAAATGAAGGGACAGGAAGGATAGGAGTAGCTTACGGCACAGATACGCAGTATTTT	CATSENEGTGRIGVAYGTDTQYF
NA	TRBV7-3	NA	TRBJ1-2	TGTGCCAGCAGCTTCCCCGGCGGGGATGGCTACACCTTC	CASSFPGGDGYTF
NA	TRBV7-6	TRBD2	TRBJ2-7	TGTGCCAGCAGCTCAGTAGCGGGAGGCGAGCAGTACTTC	CASSSVAGGEQYF
NA	TRBV2	NA	TRBJ2-2	TGTGCCAGCAGTGCCGACTCGACTAGAAACACCGGGGAGCTGTTTTTT	CASSADSTRNTGELFF
once	TRBV4-2	TRBD1	TRBJ2-1	TGTGCCAGCAGCCAAGTAATATCCCCGACAGGGGCTCACAATGAGCAGTTCTTC	CASSQVISPTGAHNEQFF
NA	TRBV7-9	NA	TRBJ2-2	TGTGCCAGCAGCTTAGGGGTGGGGACCGGCACCGGGGAGCTGTTTTTT	CASSLGVGTGTGELFF
NA	TRBV6-6	NA	TRBJ1-1	TGTGCCAGCACCTTCGCAGGCGGAAATGAAGCTTTCTTT	CASTFAGGNEAFF
NA	TRBV27	TRBD1	TRBJ1-5	TGTGCCAGCATCTTACTAACCCGACAGGGTAGCAATCAGCCCCAGCATTTT	CASILLTRQGSNQPQHF
NA	TRBV30	NA	TRBJ2-5	TGTGCCTGGAGTGTAGGCGGACAGAGAATTAGGGAGCAGTACTTC	CAWSVGGQRIREQYF
NA	TRBV28	NA	TRBJ2-3	TGTGCCAGCAGTTTACAGTTGAGGGAACAAGATGTTACGCAGTATTTT	CASSLQLREQDVTQYF
NA	TRBV7-9	TRBD2	TRBJ2-2	TGTGCCAGCAGCTTCTCAGCGGGAGACCCTACCGGGGAGCTGTTTTTT	CASSFSAGDPTGELFF
NA	TRBV2	NA	TRBJ2-1	TGTGCCAGCAGTGATTGGGACTCCGCTTTTGGTGAGCAGTTCTTC	CASSDWDSAFGEQFF
NA	TRBV27	NA	TRBJ1-1	TGTGCCAGCAGTTTAACGCAGGGGCGGACTGAAGCTTTCTTT	CASSLTQGRTEAFF
NA	TRBV5-8	NA	TRBJ1-4	TGTGCCAGCAGCCTACGTAGTGCGTGGACACCGGAAAAACTGTTTTTT	CASSLRSAWTPEKLFF
NA	TRBV5-5	TRBD2	TRBJ2-1	TGTGCCAGCAGCTTGACTAGCGGGAATAACTACAATGAGCAGTTCTTC	CASSLTSGNNYNEQFF
NA	TRBV28	NA	TRBJ2-3	TGTGCCAGCAGTTCCCCCCCCTCCGGCACAGATACGCAGTATTTT	CASSSPPSGTDTQYF
once	TRBV29-1	TRBD1	TRBJ1-2	TGCAGCGTTCCTACATTCTCCTACAGGGGGAGAGGCTACACCTTC	CSVPTFSYRGRGYTF
NA	TRBV14	NA	TRBJ1-1	TGTGCCAGCAGCCCCTATGGGAACACTGAAGCTTTCTTT	CASSPYGNTEAFF
NA	TRBV29-1	NA	TRBJ1-3	TGCAGCGTTAGAGGATCTGGAAACACCATATATTTT	CSVRGSGNTIYF
NA	TRBV11-2	NA	TRBJ1-5	TGTGCCAGCAGCCGCGACCGCAATCAGCCCCAGCATTTT	CASSRDRNQPQHF
NA	TRBV7-9	NA	TRBJ2-7	TGTGCCAGCAGCTTCGGGACCGTTTCCTACGAGCAGTACTTC	CASSFGTVSYEQYF
once	TRBV27	NA	TRBJ2-2	TGTGCCAGCAGTTTCCCCAAGAGATCTAAGGGGGAGCTGTTTTTT	CASSFPKRSKGELFF
NA	TRBV27	NA	TRBJ1-1	TGTGCCAGCAGCCCGTCTCCGGAGGGAAACACTGAAGCTTTCTTT	CASSPSPEGNTEAFF
NA	TRBV7-2	NA	TRBJ1-1	TGTGCCAGCAGCCCCCAGGGTAACACTGAAGCTTTCTTT	CASSPQGNTEAFF
NA	TRBV28	NA	TRBJ2-7	TGTGCCAGCAGTTCCACGGCCTACGAGCAGTACTTC	CASSSTAYEQYF
NA	TRBV4-1	TRBD1	TRBJ2-3	TGCGCCAGCAGCCAGAGAGTAGGCCAGGGGGCCACAGATACGCAGTATTTT	CASSQRVGQGATDTQYF
NA	TRBV29-1	NA	TRBJ2-3	TGCAGCGTTCACAGGAAAGTCAAGCCAGATACGCAGTATTTT	CSVHRKVKPDTQYF
NA	TRBV5-1	NA	TRBJ2-1	TGCGCCAGCAGAGAAACAGTTAGTCCCTACAATGAGCAGTTCTTC	CASRETVSPYNEQFF
NA	TRBV29-1	NA	TRBJ2-3	TGCAGCTCTAGGGGCGGGCTCACAGATACGCAGTATTTT	CSSRGGLTDTQYF
NA	TRBV28	TRBD1	TRBJ1-1	TGTGCCAGCAGTCCACCGGGACAGATGAACACTGAAGCTTTCTTT	CASSPPGQMNTEAFF
NA	TRBV7-9	TRBD2	TRBJ2-7	TGTGCCAAGAGAAAGCGGGACTCCTACGAGCAGTACTTC	CAKRKRDSYEQYF
NA	TRBV9	TRBD2	TRBJ2-5	TGTGCCAGCAGCGTAGTCCCACTAGCGGGGTCGACAGCGACCCAGTACTTC	CASSVVPLAGSTATQYF
once	TRBV7-2	NA	TRBJ1-2	TGTGCCAGCAGCGGAAGGGCCGCGGAGGGTGGCTACACCTTC	CASSGRAAEGGYTF
NA	TRBV6-1	NA	TRBJ2-7	TGTGCCAGCAGACTTAGCGCCAGCAGCTACGAGCAGTACTTC	CASRLSASSYEQYF